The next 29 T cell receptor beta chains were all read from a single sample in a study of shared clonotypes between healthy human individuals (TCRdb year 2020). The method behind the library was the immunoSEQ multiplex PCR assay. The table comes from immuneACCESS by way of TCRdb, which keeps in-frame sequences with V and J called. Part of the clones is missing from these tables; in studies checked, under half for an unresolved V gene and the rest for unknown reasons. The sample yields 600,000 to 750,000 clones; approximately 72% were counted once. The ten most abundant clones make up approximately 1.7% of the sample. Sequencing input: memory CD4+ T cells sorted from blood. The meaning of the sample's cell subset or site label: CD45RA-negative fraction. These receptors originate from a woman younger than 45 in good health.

CDR3 nucleotide sequence: TGCGCCAGCAGCGGGACAGGGGTCTTCTTC. This encodes CASSGTGVFF. The genes are TRBV5-1 and TRBJ2-1, with 10 bases matching TRBD1. V was clipped by 4 bases and J by 16 bases; unmatched bases: 2. Germline CDR1 is SGHRS and CDR2 is YFSETQ. This CDR3 region has 10 residues.

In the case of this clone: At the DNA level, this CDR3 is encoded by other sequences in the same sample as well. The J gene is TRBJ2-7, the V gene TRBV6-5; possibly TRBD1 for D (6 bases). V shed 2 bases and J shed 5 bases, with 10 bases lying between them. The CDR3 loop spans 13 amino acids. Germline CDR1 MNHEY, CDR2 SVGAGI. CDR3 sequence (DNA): TGTGCCAGCAGTTACAATGGGGGCCACGAGCAGTACTTC. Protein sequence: CASSYNGGHEQYF.

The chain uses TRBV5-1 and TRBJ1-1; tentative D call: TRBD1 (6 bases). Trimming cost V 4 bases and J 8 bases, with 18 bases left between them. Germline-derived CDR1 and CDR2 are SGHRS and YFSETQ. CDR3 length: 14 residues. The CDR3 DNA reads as TGCGCCAGCAGCCCCGGGACATTCACGGGGGAAGCTTTCTTT. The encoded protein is CASSPGTFTGEAFF.

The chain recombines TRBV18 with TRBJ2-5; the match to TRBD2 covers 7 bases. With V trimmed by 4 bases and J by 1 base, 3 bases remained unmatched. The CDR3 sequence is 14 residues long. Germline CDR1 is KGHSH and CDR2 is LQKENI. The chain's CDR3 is CASSRGGGQETQYF. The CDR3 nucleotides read TGTGCCAGCTCACGAGGCGGGGGCCAAGAGACCCAGTACTTC.

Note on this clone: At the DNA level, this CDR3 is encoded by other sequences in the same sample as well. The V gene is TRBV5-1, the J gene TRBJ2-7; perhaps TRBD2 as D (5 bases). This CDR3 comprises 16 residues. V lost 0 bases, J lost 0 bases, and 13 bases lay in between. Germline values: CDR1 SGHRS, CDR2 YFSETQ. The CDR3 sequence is CASSLEGGRASYEQYF. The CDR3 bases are TGCGCCAGCAGCTTGGAGGGTGGGCGGGCCTCCTACGAGCAGTACTTC.

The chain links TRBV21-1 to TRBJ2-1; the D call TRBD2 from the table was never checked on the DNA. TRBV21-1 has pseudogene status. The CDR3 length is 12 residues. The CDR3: CAGGGDHNEQFF. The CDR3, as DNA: TGTGCCGGGGGAGGTGATCACAATGAGCAGTTCTTC.

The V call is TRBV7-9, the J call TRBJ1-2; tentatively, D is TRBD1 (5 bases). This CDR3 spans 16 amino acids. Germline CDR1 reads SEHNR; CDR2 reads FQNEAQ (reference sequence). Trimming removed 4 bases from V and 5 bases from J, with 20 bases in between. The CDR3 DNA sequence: TGTGCCAGCAGCTCGGGGCGGCGCCGGGGAGTTTATGGCTACACCTTC. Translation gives CASSSGRRRGVYGYTF.

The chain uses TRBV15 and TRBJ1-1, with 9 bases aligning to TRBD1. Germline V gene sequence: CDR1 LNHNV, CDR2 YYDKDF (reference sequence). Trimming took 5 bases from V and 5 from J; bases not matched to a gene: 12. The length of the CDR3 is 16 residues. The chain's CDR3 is CATSPRGQGLATEAFF. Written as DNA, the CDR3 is TGTGCCACCAGCCCCCGAGGACAGGGGTTAGCGACTGAAGCTTTCTTT.

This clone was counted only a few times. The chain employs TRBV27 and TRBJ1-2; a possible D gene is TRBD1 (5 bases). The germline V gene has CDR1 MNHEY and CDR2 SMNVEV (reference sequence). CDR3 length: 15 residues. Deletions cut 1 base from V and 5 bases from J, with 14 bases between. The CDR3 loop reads CASSLFAGGGYGYTF. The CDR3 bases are TGTGCCAGCAGTTTATTCGCCGGGGGAGGTTATGGCTACACCTTC.

DNA of the CDR3: TGTGCCAGCAGCCAAGATCGAAGGGGCGCTAGCGGGAGAGGGTTGGAGACCCAGTACTTC. Its translation is CASSQDRRGASGRGLETQYF. V is TRBV14 and J is TRBJ2-5; TRBD2 matches at 10 bases. The ends lost 0 bases at V and 5 bases at J; junction bases unmatched: 18. CDR3 length: 20 residues. Germline assignment: CDR1 SGHDN and CDR2 FVKESK.

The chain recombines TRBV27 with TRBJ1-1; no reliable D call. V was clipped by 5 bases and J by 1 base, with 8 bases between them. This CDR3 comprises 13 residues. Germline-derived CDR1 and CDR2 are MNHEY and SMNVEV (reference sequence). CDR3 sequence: CASSPPGNTEAFF. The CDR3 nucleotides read TGTGCCAGCAGTCCCCCAGGGAACACTGAAGCTTTCTTT.

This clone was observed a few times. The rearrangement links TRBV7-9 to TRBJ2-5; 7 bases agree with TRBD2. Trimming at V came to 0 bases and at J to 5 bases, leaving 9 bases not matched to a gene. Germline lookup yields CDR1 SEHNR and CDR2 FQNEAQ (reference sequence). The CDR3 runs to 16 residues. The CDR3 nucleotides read TGTGCCAGCAGCTTAGCTGTTGCGGGAGTGGGGGAGACCCAGTACTTC. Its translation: CASSLAVAGVGETQYF. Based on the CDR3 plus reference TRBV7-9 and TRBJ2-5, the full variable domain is DTGVSQNPRHKITKRGQNVTFRCDPISEHNRLYWYRQTLGQGPEFLTYFQNEAQLEKSRLLSDRFSAERPKGSFSTLEIQRTEQGDSAMYLCASSLAVAGVGETQYFGPGTRLLVL.

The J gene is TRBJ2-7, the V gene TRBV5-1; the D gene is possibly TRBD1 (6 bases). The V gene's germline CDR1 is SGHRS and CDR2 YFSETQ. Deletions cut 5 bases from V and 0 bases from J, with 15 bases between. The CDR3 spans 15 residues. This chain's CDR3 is CASRLRQQGSYEQYF. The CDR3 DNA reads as TGCGCCAGCAGATTACGTCAACAGGGCTCCTACGAGCAGTACTTC.

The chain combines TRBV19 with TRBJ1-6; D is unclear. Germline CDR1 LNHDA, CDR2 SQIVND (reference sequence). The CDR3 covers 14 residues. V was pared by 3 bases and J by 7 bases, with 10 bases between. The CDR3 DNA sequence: TGTGCCAGTAGTATGGACCCTAAGAATTCACCCCTCCACTTT. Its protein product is CASSMDPKNSPLHF.

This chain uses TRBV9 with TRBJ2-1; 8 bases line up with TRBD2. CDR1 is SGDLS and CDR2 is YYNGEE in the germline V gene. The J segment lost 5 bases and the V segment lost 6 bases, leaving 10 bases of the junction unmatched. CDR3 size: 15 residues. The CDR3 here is CASTPGVAGHNEQFF. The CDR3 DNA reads TGTGCCAGCACCCCAGGGGTAGCGGGGCACAATGAGCAGTTCTTC.

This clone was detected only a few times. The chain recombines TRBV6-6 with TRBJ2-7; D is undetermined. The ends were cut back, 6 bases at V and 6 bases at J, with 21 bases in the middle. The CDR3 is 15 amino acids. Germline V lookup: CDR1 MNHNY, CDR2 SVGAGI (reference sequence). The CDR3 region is CASRQPTWTPGEQYF. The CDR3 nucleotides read TGTGCCAGCAGACAACCCACATGGACCCCTGGCGAGCAGTACTTC.

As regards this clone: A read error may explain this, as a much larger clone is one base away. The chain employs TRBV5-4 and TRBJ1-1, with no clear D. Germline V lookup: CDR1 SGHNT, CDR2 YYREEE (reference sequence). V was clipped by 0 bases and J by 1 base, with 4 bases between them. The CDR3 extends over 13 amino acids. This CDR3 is CASSLESNTEAFF. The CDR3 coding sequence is TGTGCCAGCAGCTTGGAGTCGAACACTGAAGCTTTCTTT.

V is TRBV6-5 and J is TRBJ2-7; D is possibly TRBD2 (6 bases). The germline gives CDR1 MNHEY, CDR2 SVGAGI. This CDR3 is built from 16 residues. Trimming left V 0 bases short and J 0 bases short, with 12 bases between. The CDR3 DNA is TGTGCCAGCAGTTACTCGATCGCGGGAAGCTCCTACGAGCAGTACTTC. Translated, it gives CASSYSIAGSSYEQYF.

CDR3 amino acids: CAWSRGLDPYEQYF. The CDR3 coding sequence is TGTGCCTGGAGTAGGGGCCTAGACCCCTACGAGCAGTACTTC. The chain links TRBV30 to TRBJ2-7; possible D gene TRBD1, 5 bases. Trimming pared 2 bases from V and 2 bases from J, leaving 13 bases between. The CDR3 totals 14 residues. Germline values: CDR1 GTSNPN, CDR2 SVGIG (reference sequence).

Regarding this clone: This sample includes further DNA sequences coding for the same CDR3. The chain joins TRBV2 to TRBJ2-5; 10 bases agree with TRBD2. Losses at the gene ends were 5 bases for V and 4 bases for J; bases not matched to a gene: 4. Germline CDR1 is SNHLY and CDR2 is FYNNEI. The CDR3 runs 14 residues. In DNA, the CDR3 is TGTGCCAGCAGTAGGACTAGCGGTCGAGAGACCCAGTACTTC. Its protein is CASSRTSGRETQYF. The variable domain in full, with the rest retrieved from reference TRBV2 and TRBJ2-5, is EPEVTQTPSHQVTQMGQEVILRCVPISNHLYFYWYRQILGQKVEFLVSFYNNEISEKSEIFDDQFSVERPDGSNFTLKIRSTKLEDSAMYFCASSRTSGRETQYFGPGTRLLVL.

The DNA for the CDR3 is TGTGCCAGCAGCTTGGGCGGGACGAGGGAGACCCAGTACTTC. This sequence encodes CASSLGGTRETQYF. V and J are TRBV7-2 and TRBJ2-5, with D possibly TRBD2 on 6 matching bases. The CDR3 length is 14 residues. Trimming cost V 3 bases and J 5 bases, with 13 bases left between them. CDR1 is SGHTA and CDR2 is FQGNSA in the germline V gene. The entire variable domain, with the rest obtained from reference TRBV7-2 and TRBJ2-5, is as follows: GAGVSQSPSNKVTEKGKDVELRCDPISGHTALYWYRQSLGQGLEFLIYFQGNSAPDKSGLPSDRFSAERTGGSVSTLTIQRTQQEDSAVYLCASSLGGTRETQYFGPGTRLLVL.

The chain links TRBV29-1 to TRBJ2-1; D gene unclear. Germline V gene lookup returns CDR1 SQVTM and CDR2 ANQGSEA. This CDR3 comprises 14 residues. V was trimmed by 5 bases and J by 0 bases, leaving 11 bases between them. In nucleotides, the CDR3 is TGCAGCGTTCGGCTACAGAGCTCCTACAATGAGCAGTTCTTC. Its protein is CSVRLQSSYNEQFF.

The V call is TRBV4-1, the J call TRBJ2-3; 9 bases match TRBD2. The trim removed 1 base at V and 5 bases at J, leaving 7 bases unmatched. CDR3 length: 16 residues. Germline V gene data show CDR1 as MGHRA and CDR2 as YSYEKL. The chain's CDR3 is CASSQAGSSGIDTQYF. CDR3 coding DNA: TGCGCCAGCAGCCAAGCGGGATCTAGCGGGATAGATACGCAGTATTTT.

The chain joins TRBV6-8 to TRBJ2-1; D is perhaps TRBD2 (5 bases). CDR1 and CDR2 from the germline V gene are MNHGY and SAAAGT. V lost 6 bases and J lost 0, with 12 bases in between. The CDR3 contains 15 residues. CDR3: CASRPLGSSYNEQFF. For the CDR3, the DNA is TGTGCCAGCAGGCCTCTGGGGAGCTCCTACAATGAGCAGTTCTTC.

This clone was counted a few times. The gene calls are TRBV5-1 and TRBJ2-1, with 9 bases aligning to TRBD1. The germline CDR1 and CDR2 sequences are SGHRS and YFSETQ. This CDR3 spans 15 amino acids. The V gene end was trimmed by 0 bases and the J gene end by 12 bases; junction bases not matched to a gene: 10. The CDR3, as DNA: TGCGCCAGCAGCTTGGGGGACAGGGACGAGTCGCGGCAGTTCTTC. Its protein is CASSLGDRDESRQFF.

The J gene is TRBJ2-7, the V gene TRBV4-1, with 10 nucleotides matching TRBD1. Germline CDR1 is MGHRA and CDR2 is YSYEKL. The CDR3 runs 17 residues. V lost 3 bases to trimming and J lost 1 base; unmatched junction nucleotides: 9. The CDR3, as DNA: TGCGCCAGCAGCCACAGCCGGGACAGGGGTCGGTCCTACGAGCAGTACTTC. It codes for CASSHSRDRGRSYEQYF.

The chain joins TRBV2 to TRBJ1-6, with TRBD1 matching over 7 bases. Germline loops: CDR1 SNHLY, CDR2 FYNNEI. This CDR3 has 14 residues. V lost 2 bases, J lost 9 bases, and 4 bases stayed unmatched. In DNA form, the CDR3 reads TGTGCCAGCAGTGAACAGGGGGGGTTTTCACCCCTCCACTTT. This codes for CASSEQGGFSPLHF.

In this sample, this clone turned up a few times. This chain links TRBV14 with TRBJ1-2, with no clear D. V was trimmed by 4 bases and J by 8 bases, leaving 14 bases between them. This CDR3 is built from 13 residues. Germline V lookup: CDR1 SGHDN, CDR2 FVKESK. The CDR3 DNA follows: TGTGCCAGCAGCCCTTCCGGATTATGGGGCTACACCTTC. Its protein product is CASSPSGLWGYTF.

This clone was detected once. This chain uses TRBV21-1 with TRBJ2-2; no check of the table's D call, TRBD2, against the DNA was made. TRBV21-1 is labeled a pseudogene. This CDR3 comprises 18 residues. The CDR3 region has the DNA TGTGCCAGCAGCAAAAAGGGGAACGGAGCGGGAAACGCCGGGGAGCTGTTTTTT. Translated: CASSKKGNGAGNAGELFF.